The TCR beta chain described here comes from a study of T cell clones after liver transplantation. Overall study context: Tolerance: complete withdrawal held at least one year, liver enzymes staying within twice normal.

With regard to this clone: Its antigen remains unknown.

Study conclusions and caveats: In a couple of subjects, few donor cells limited the measurable donor-reactive repertoire.

TCRdb keeps only in-frame clones here, not all; method: immunoSEQ multiplex PCR. The sample lists more than 100,000 clones; about 86% were seen once. Germline V gene data show CDR1 as KGHSH and CDR2 as LQKENI. Trimming stripped 3 bases from V and 1 base from J, with 12 bases between. This CDR3 contains 15 residues. This sequence was found in a human patient who received a liver transplant. Some of these T cells may belong to the graft donor. Sample: CD4+ T cells from blood, taken 45 to 50 months after liver transplant. The chain combines TRBV18 with TRBJ1-1; a weak D match, TRBD1 (6 bases). In DNA, the CDR3 is TGTGCCAGCTCACCGGATGGGGGGCCGAACACTGAAGCTTTCTTT. Amino acid sequence: CASSPDGGPNTEAFF.